The present entry profiles one T cell receptor (beta chain) with its context. This entry is derived from a study of control samples from healthy donors and cancer patients. Trimming stripped 8 bases from V and 6 bases from J, with 11 bases between. This CDR3 is built from 11 residues. Sequenced by immunoSEQ multiplex PCR; TCRdb stores in-frame clones only, minus some. The sample records approximately 140,000 clones, about 90% being singletons. The sequenced material came from PBMCs. The TCR comes from a man aged 50 or older with head and neck cancer. The V and J genes are TRBV12-3 or TRBV12-4 and TRBJ2-7; D is unresolved. The chain's CDR3 is CASAFGPEQYF. In DNA, the CDR3 is TGTGCCAGCGCCTTCGGGCCCGAGCAGTACTTC.